Below are 9 T cell receptor beta chains sequenced from a single sample in a study of vaccination effects on CD4 cells after COVID-19. Sequencing was preceded by expansion of antigen-specific CD4+ T cells with viral peptide pools in the ViraFEST assay. Following culture for ten to eleven days, CD4+ T cells were isolated. TCRdb's copy holds only in-frame clones and misses some; the assay was immunoSEQ multiplex PCR. Of about 22,000 clones detected, approximately 70% appear once; the ten largest clones hold approximately 12%. These receptors' antigens are unknown. Sequences were derived from CD4+ T cells from PBMCs cultured with HCoV-229E spike peptides, sampled before COVID-19 vaccination. The receptors come from a human donor who received a COVID-19 vaccine.

The rearrangement joins TRBV9 to TRBJ1-1, with D unresolved. This CDR3 contains 12 residues. CDR1 is SGDLS and CDR2 is YYNGEE in the germline V gene. Trimming cost V 0 bases and J 3 bases, with 3 bases left between them. Here the CDR3 reads CASSVDHTEAFF. The CDR3 nucleotides read TGTGCCAGCAGCGTAGATCACACTGAAGCTTTCTTT. Looking up the rest from reference TRBV9 and TRBJ1-1 gives the full variable domain: DSGVTQTPKHLITATGQRVTLRCSPRSGDLSVYWYQQSLDQGLQFLIQYYNGEERAKGNILERFSAQQFPDLHSELNLSSLELGDSALYFCASSVDHTEAFFGQGTRLTVV.

The rearrangement uses TRBV6-5 and TRBJ1-1; possibly TRBD1 for D (6 bases). CDR1 and CDR2 (germline): MNHEY, SVGAGI. Trimming pared 2 bases from V and 6 bases from J, leaving 13 bases between. CDR3 size: 14 residues. CDR3 sequence reads: CASSYGGAGAEAFF. The CDR3 coding sequence is TGTGCCAGCAGTTACGGGGGGGCCGGCGCTGAAGCTTTCTTT.

This chain links TRBV29-1 with TRBJ2-7; either TRBD1 or TRBD2 may supply D (5 bases each). The germline V gene encodes CDR1 SQVTM and CDR2 ANQGSEA. The CDR3 spans 13 residues. The V end lost 6 bases, the J end lost 3 bases, and 15 bases lay between the germline ends. The CDR3 region is CSVQGRFGYEQYF. In DNA form, the CDR3 reads TGCAGCGTCCAGGGACGGTTTGGCTACGAGCAGTACTTC.

This clone occurred once. The chain couples TRBV9 to TRBJ2-2; 8 nucleotides align to TRBD2. V was pared by 2 bases and J by 6 bases, with 3 bases of the junction left unmatched. This CDR3 region has 14 residues. Germline values: CDR1 SGDLS, CDR2 YYNGEE. CDR3 amino acids: CASSVSGGSGELFF. DNA for the CDR3: TGTGCCAGCAGCGTGTCGGGAGGGTCCGGGGAGCTGTTTTTT. Using reference TRBV9 and TRBJ2-2 for the parts outside the CDR3, the full variable domain is DSGVTQTPKHLITATGQRVTLRCSPRSGDLSVYWYQQSLDQGLQFLIQYYNGEERAKGNILERFSAQQFPDLHSELNLSSLELGDSALYFCASSVSGGSGELFFGEGSRLTVL.

V gene TRBV6-5 combines with J gene TRBJ2-7; 8 bases map to TRBD2. Trimming took 5 bases from V and 3 from J; bases not matched to a gene: 3. The CDR3 spans 13 residues. The germline V gene has CDR1 MNHEY and CDR2 SVGAGI. Here the CDR3 DNA reads TGTGCCAGCAGTCGGGGGGGAGGCTACGAGCAGTACTTC. Translating gives CASSRGGGYEQYF.

This sequence joins TRBV9 and TRBJ2-1; D remains unclear. V dropped 0 bases and J dropped 6 bases, with 4 bases sitting between them. This CDR3 contains 12 residues. The germline gives CDR1 SGDLS, CDR2 YYNGEE. CDR3 loop: CASSVDLNEQFF. CDR3 DNA: TGTGCCAGCAGCGTAGATCTCAATGAGCAGTTCTTC.

This clone was picked up a small number of times. The rearrangement joins TRBV6-6 to TRBJ1-5; 10 bases line up with TRBD1. The V segment lost 6 bases and the J segment 5 bases; nucleotides outside the gene matches: 4. Looked up from germline, CDR1 is MNHNY and CDR2 is SVGAGI (reference sequence). The CDR3 spans 14 residues. The DNA for the CDR3 is TGTGCCAGCAGCCGGGGGACAGGGGATCAGCCCCAGCATTTT. This gives the protein CASSRGTGDQPQHF.

J is TRBJ2-2 and V is TRBV5-4; 10 nucleotides align to TRBD2. The CDR3 has 14 residues. Germline V gene lookup returns CDR1 SGHNT and CDR2 YYREEE (reference sequence). The trim removed 5 bases at V and 6 bases at J, leaving 4 bases unmatched. This CDR3 is CASRLAGGAGELFF. DNA of the CDR3: TGTGCCAGCAGATTAGCGGGAGGCGCCGGGGAGCTGTTTTTT.

The chain carries TRBV6-5 and TRBJ1-5; 8 positions agree with TRBD1. The V gene end was trimmed by 4 bases and the J gene end by 5 bases; junction bases not matched to a gene: 1. The CDR3 loop spans 13 amino acids. The germline gives CDR1 MNHEY, CDR2 SVGAGI. The CDR3 loop reads CASSSQGDQPQHF. The CDR3, as DNA: TGTGCCAGCAGTTCACAGGGGGATCAGCCCCAGCATTTT.